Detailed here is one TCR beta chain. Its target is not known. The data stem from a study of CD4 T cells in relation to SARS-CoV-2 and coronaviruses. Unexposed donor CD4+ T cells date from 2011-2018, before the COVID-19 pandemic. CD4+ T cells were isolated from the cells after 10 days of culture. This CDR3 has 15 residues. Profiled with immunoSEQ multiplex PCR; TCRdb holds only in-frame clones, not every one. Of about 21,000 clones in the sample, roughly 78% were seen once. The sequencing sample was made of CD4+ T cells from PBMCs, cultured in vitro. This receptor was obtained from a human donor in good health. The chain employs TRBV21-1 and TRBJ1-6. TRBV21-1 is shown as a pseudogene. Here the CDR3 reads CASPHREPPSSPLHF. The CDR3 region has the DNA TGTGCCAGCCCCCATAGGGAACCTCCTAGCTCACCCCTCCACTTT.